This is a list of T cell receptor beta chains from one sample in a study of shared clonotypes between healthy human individuals. This table comes from immunoSEQ multiplex PCR, and its TCRdb copy is limited to in-frame clones, with some not included. Counted here are about 490,000 clones, 60% to 85% occurring once; the ten biggest clones make up 10% to 15%. The sample comprised PBMCs. These receptors were collected from a woman in her 40s in good health. Some clones in this sample may be carry-over from other donors' samples. Both conserved end residues are part of each CDR3. The order of the fields is clone size, J gene, D gene, V gene, CDR3 protein, CDR3 DNA. D genes are given only for firm matches. Expanded clones are given a class, and other clones once, few, many or no size at all.

few	TRBJ2-5	TRBD1	TRBV28	CASSFPQTGVKETQYF	TGTGCCAGCAGTTTCCCCCAGACAGGGGTGAAAGAGACCCAGTACTTC
-	TRBJ2-3	-	TRBV7-2	CASSLYPDTQYF	TGTGCCAGCAGCTTATACCCAGATACGCAGTATTTT
many	TRBJ2-3	TRBD2	TRBV19	CASSIHRFLAGAVGTDTQYF	TGTGCCAGTAGTATTCACAGGTTTCTAGCGGGAGCCGTTGGCACAGATACGCAGTATTTT
many	TRBJ2-6	-	TRBV4-3	CASSQEMSSGANVLTF	TGCGCCAGCAGCCAAGAAATGAGCTCTGGGGCCAACGTCCTGACTTTC
-	TRBJ2-2	-	TRBV27	CASSLGFGELFF	TGTGCCAGCAGTTTAGGGTTCGGGGAGCTGTTTTTT
-	TRBJ2-7	-	TRBV5-1	CASGLRDGTYEQYF	TGCGCCAGCGGCCTCCGGGACGGGACCTACGAGCAGTACTTC
-	TRBJ2-7	-	TRBV7-2	CASSLVGTVTYEQYF	TGTGCCAGCAGCTTAGTGGGTACAGTGACCTACGAGCAGTACTTC
-	TRBJ2-3	-	TRBV11-2	CASSLDVVSVDTQYF	TGTGCCAGCAGCTTAGATGTTGTCTCCGTAGATACGCAGTATTTT
once	TRBJ2-7	TRBD2	TRBV9	CASSSPTSGSHEQYF	TGTGCCAGCAGCTCCCCGACTAGCGGGAGCCACGAGCAGTACTTC
-	TRBJ2-1	TRBD2	TRBV5-4	CASSFWTSVGEQFF	TGTGCCAGCAGCTTTTGGACTAGCGTGGGTGAGCAGTTCTTC
-	TRBJ2-2	-	TRBV4-3	CASSQEVGANTGELFF	TGCGCCAGCAGCCAAGAGGTGGGGGCGAACACCGGGGAGCTGTTTTTT
-	TRBJ1-4	-	TRBV2	CASTLSGLTNEKLFF	TGTGCCAGCACTTTATCGGGACTCACTAATGAAAAACTGTTTTTT
few	TRBJ2-1	-	TRBV4-3	CASSQDPSAGRSYNEQFF	TGCGCCAGCAGCCAAGATCCGTCGGCAGGGCGGTCCTACAATGAGCAGTTCTTC
few	TRBJ1-4	-	TRBV5-4	CASSLGPATNEKLFF	TGTGCCAGCAGCCTAGGGCCGGCAACTAATGAAAAACTGTTTTTT
few	TRBJ2-3	TRBD1	TRBV27	CASSTPGQGRDTQYF	TGTGCCAGCAGTACCCCGGGACAGGGGAGAGATACGCAGTATTTT
once	TRBJ1-2	TRBD1	TRBV19	CASSSDRGDYGYTF	TGTGCCAGTAGTTCAGACAGGGGTGACTATGGCTACACCTTC
-	TRBJ1-3	-	TRBV7-2	CASSLTGNTIYF	TGTGCCAGCAGCTTAACTGGAAACACCATATATTTT
-	TRBJ2-6	-	TRBV7-9	CASRTDSALTF	TGTGCCAGCCGAACAGACAGTGCCCTGACTTTC
-	TRBJ1-2	TRBD1	TRBV6-1	CASSESGTVYGYTF	TGTGCCAGCAGTGAGTCCGGGACAGTTTATGGCTACACCTTC
-	TRBJ2-7	TRBD2	TRBV10-2	CASSEDGSGSKSSYEQYF	TGCGCCAGCAGTGAGGACGGTAGCGGGAGCAAGAGCTCCTACGAGCAGTACTTC
-	TRBJ2-7	TRBD2	TRBV7-2	CASSSSGRPGGEQYF	TGTGCCAGCAGCTCTAGCGGGAGGCCCGGGGGGGAGCAGTACTTC
-	TRBJ1-4	-	TRBV30	CAWSPFEGWGEKLFF	TGTGCCTGGAGTCCCTTCGAAGGTTGGGGAGAAAAACTGTTTTTT
-	TRBJ2-2	-	TRBV5-1	CASSTGTGTNTGELFF	TGCGCCAGCAGCACAGGGACTGGCACGAACACCGGAGAGCTGTTTTTT